These T cell receptor beta chains were read from a single sample in a study of cytomegalovirus exposure and HLA in healthy donors. Repertoires were generated with immunoSEQ multiplex PCR, while TCRdb's copy carries only in-frame clones and drops some. The table includes tens of thousands of clones, around 80% detected once. Sequenced sample: PBMCs. These receptors came from a man in his thirties or forties in good health and CMV-seronegative. CDR3s leave out the opening cysteine and the closing phenylalanine or tryptophan.

TRBV7-8,TRBJ1-2,ASSSRQTPNYGYT
TRBV29-1,TRBJ2-7,SVEFDTGSYEQY
TRBV2,TRBJ2-1,ASSEAWGPNNEQF
TRBV7-6,TRBJ2-3,ASSSTGGEGSAQY
TRBV27,TRBJ2-2,ASSLFRQGTGELF
TRBV30,TRBJ2-1,AWSHGTSGYFEQF
TRBV7-2,TRBJ2-5,ASSLARETQY
TRBV30,TRBJ2-3,ATAGSGRAPDTQY
TRBV5-6,TRBJ1-2,ASSGRPGGVGYT
TRBV5-1,TRBJ2-1,ASSSRFFSGPSYNEQF
TRBV2,TRBJ1-2,ASRRTGANYGYT
TRBV5-1,TRBJ2-1,ASSLASGLYNEQF
TRBV6-1,TRBJ2-3,ASSEGQATDTQY
TRBV6-5,TRBJ1-2,ASSYRGSSNYGYT
TRBV25-1,TRBJ2-3,ASSELAGGADTQY
TRBV6-4,TRBJ2-2,ASSGDSHTGELF
TRBV11-2,TRBJ1-1,ASSSRTAMWTEAF
TRBV30,TRBJ1-1,AWSVGGMNTEAF
TRBV28,TRBJ2-1,ASTSGGYNEQF
TRBV6-5,TRBJ1-1,ASTTGLRTEAF
TRBV7-9,TRBJ1-2,ASRITGVGGGYT
TRBV4-2,TRBJ2-5,ASSQGLAGGQETQY
TRBV5-4,TRBJ2-7,ASSHTGTLYEQY